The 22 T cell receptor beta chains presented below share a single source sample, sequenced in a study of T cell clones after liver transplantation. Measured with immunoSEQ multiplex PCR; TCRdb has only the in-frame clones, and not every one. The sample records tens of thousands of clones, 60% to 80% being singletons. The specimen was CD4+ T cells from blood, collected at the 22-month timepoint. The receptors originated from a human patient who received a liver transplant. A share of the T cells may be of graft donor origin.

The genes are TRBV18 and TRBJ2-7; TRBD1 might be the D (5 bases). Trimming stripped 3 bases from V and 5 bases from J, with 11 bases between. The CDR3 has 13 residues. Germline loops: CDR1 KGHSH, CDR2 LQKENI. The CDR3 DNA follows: TGTGCCAGCTCACCGGCAGGGTCCCACGAGCAGTACTTC. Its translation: CASSPAGSHEQYF.

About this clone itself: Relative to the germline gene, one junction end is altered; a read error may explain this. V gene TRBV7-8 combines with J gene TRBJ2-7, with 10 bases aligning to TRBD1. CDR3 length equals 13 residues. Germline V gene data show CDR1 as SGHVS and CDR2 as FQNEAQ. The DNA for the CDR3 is TGTGCCAGCAGCTTATATGAGGGACAGGGGTTCGGTTTC. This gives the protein CASSLYEGQGFGF.

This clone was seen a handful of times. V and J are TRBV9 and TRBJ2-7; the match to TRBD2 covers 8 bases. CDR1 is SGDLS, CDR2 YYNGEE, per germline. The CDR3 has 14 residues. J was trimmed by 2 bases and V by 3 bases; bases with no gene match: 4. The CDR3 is CASSAREGTYEQYF. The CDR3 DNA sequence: TGTGCCAGCAGCGCCCGGGAGGGGACCTACGAGCAGTACTTC.

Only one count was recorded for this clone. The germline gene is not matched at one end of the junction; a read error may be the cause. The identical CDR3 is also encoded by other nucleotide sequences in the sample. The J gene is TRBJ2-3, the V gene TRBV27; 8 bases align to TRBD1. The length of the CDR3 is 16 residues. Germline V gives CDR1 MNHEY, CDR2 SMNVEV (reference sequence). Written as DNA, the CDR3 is TGTGCTAGCAGTTTATCGGCAGGGGGCGGCACAGATACGCAGTATTTT. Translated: CASSLSAGGGTDTQYF.

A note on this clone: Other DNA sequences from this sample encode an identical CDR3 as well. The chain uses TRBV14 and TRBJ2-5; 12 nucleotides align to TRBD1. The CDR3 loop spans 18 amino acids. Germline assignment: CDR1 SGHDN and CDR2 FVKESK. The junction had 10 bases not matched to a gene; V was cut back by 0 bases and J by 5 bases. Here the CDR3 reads CASSQEGGRDRGRETQYF. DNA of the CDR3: TGTGCCAGCAGCCAAGAAGGAGGGCGGGACAGGGGGCGGGAGACCCAGTACTTC.

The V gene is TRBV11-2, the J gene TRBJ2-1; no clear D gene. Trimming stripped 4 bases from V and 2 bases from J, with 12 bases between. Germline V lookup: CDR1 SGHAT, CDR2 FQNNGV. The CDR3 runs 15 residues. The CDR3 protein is CASSSSRLTYNEQFF. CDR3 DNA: TGTGCCAGCAGCTCTTCCAGGTTAACCTACAATGAGCAGTTCTTC.

The CDR3, as DNA: TGTGCCAGCAGTCCCATGAACACTGAAGCTTTCTTT. It codes for CASSPMNTEAFF. This chain uses TRBV28 with TRBJ1-1; D remains unclear. Germline V gives CDR1 MDHEN, CDR2 SYDVKM. V was pared by 5 bases and J by 0 bases, with 4 bases between. CDR3 length: 12 amino acids.

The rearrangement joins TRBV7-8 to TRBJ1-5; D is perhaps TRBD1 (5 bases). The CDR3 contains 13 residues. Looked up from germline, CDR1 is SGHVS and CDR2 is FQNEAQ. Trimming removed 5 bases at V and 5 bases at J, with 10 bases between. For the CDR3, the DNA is TGTGCCAGCAGCCGCGGGGGGTATCAGCCCCAGCATTTT. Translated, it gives CASSRGGYQPQHF.

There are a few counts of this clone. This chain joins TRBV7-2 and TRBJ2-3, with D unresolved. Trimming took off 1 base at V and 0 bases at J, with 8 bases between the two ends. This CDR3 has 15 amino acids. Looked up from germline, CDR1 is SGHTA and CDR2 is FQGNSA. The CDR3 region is CASSLGQPSTDTQYF. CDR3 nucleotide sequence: TGTGCCAGCAGCTTAGGGCAGCCTAGCACAGATACGCAGTATTTT.

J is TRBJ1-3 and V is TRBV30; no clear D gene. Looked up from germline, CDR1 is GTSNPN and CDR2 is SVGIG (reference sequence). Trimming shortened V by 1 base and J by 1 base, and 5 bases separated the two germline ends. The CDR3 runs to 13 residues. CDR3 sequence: CAWSGWSGNTIYF. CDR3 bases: TGTGCCTGGAGTGGGTGGTCTGGAAACACCATATATTTT.

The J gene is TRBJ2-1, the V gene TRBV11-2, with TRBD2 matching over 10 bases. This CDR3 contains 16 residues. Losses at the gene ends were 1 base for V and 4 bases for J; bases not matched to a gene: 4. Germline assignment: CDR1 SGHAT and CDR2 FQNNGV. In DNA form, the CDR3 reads TGTGCCAGCAGCTTAGTTAGCGGGGGGCGGTACAATGAGCAGTTCTTC. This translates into CASSLVSGGRYNEQFF.

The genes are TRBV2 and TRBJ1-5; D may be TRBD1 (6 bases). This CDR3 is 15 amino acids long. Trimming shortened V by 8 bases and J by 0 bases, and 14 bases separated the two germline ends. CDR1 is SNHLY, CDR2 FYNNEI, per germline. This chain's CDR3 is CASVQGLYSNQPQHF. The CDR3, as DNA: TGTGCCAGCGTACAGGGCCTATATAGCAATCAGCCCCAGCATTTT.

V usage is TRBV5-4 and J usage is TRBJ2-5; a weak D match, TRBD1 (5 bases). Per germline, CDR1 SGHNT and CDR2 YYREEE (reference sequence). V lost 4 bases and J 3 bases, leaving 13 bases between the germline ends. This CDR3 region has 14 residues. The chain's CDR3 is CASSMAGREETQYF. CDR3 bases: TGTGCCAGCAGCATGGCTGGCAGGGAAGAGACCCAGTACTTC.

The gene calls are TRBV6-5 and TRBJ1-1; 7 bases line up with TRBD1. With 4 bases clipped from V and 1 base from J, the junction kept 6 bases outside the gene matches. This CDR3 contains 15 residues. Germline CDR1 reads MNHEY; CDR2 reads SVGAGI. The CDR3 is CASSSVRQGNTEAFF. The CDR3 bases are TGTGCCAGCAGTTCAGTCCGACAGGGGAACACTGAAGCTTTCTTT.

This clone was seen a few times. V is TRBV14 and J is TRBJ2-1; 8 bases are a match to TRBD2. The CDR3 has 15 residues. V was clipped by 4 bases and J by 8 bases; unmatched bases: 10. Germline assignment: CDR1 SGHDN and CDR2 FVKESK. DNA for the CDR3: TGTGCCAGCAGCCCCCGGGGGGGCGGGGACGATGAGCAGTTCTTC. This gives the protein CASSPRGGGDDEQFF.

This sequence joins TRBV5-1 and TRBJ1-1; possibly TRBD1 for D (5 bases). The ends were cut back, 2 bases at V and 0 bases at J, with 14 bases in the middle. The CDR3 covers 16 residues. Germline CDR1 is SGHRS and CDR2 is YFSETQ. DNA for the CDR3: TGCGCCAGCAGCTTCGGTCCGGGGGATATGAACACTGAAGCTTTCTTT. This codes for CASSFGPGDMNTEAFF.

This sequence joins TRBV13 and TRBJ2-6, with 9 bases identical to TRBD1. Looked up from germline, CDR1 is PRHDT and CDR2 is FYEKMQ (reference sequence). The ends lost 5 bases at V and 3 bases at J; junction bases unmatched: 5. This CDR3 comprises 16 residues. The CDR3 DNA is TGTGCCAGCAGCCCAGGGACAGGGTTTGGGGCCAACGTCCTGACTTTC. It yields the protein CASSPGTGFGANVLTF.

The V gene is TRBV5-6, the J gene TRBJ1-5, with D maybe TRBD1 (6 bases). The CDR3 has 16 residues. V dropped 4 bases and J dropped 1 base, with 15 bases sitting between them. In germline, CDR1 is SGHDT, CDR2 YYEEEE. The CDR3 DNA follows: TGTGCCAGCAGCCCAGCGAACAGGGTCAGCAATCAGCCCCAGCATTTT. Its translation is CASSPANRVSNQPQHF.

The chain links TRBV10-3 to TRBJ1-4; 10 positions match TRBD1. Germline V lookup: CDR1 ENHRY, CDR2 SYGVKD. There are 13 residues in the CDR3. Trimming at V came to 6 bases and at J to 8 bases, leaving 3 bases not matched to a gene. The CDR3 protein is CAIRGQGSEKLFF. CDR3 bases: TGTGCCATCAGGGGACAGGGGAGCGAAAAACTGTTTTTT.

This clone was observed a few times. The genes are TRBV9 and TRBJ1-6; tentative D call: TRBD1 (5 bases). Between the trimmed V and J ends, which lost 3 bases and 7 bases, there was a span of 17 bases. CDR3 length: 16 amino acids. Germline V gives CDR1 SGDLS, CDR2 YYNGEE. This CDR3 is CASSAQGSPGNSPLHF. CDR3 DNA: TGTGCCAGCAGCGCCCAGGGATCTCCGGGGAATTCACCCCTCCACTTT.

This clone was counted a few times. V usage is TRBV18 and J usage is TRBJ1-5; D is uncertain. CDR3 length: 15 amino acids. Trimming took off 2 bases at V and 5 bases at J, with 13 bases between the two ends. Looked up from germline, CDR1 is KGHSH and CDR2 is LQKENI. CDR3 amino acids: CASSPTGRQDQPQHF. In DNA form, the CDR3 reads TGTGCCAGCTCACCAACCGGGAGGCAAGATCAGCCCCAGCATTTT.

CDR3 residues: CASSVGYGAIYGYTF. The CDR3, as DNA: TGTGCCAGCAGCGTAGGATACGGAGCTATCTATGGCTACACCTTC. The gene calls are TRBV9 and TRBJ1-2; no reliable D call. Germline V lookup: CDR1 SGDLS, CDR2 YYNGEE. There are 15 residues in the CDR3. V was cut by 0 bases and J by 4 bases, with 13 bases left in between.